The rows below give T cell receptor beta chains drawn from one sample of a study of CD8 T cells in Susac syndrome. MiXCR, run by TCRdb on the immunoSEQ multiplex PCR reads, gives a single entry per CDR3 protein. The sample has around 45,000 distinct CDR3 sequences; 92% are singletons. The specimen sequenced was CD8+ T cells from PBMCs. Source of these receptors: a human donor in good health. CDR3s include the opening cysteine and the closing phenylalanine or tryptophan. D genes are given only for firm matches. Some rows have no size entry. The others give once, few or many, or a class for an expanded clone.

v_call	cdr3_length	j_call	d_call	clone_size	cdr3_nt	cdr3_aa
TRBV12-3/TRBV12-4	20	TRBJ2-1	TRBD2	NA	TGTGCCTCCCGGACTAGCGCGGCGGGGTGGGAGGCCCACTCCTACAATGAGCAGTTCTTC	CASRTSAAGWEAHSYNEQFF
TRBV25-1	11	TRBJ2-2	NA	NA	TGTGCCAGCAGGTACACCGGGGAGCTGTTTTTT	CASRYTGELFF
TRBV7-9	15	TRBJ2-1	TRBD1	NA	TGTGCCAGCAGCTCGGGACAGTCCTCCTACAATGAGCAGTTCTTC	CASSSGQSSYNEQFF
TRBV6-1	17	TRBJ1-2	NA	NA	TGTGCCAGCAGCCTAACTCAGGGGCTCCGTGGAAACTATGGCTACACCTTC	CASSLTQGLRGNYGYTF
TRBV6-1	13	TRBJ2-5	NA	few	TGTGCCAGCAGTCCAGAGAACCAAGAGACCCAGTACTTC	CASSPENQETQYF
TRBV4-1	16	TRBJ2-7	TRBD2	NA	TGCGCCAGCAGCCAATACGGACTAGCGGAGACCTACGAGCAGTACTTC	CASSQYGLAETYEQYF
TRBV3-1	15	TRBJ1-2	TRBD1	NA	TGTGCCAGCAGTTTCGATAGGACAGGGGGCCATGGCTACACCTTC	CASSFDRTGGHGYTF
TRBV15	14	TRBJ2-3	TRBD2	NA	TGTGCCACCTTAGCGGGAGGGCGAACAGATACGCAGTATTTT	CATLAGGRTDTQYF
TRBV27	17	TRBJ2-1	TRBD1	NA	TGTGCCAGCAGTCCCTTAACCGGGACAGGGGGCTACAATGAGCAGTTCTTC	CASSPLTGTGGYNEQFF
TRBV9	17	TRBJ2-7	NA	NA	TGTGCCAGCAGCGTAGGGGATACGGGACGGATCACCTACGAGCAGTACTTC	CASSVGDTGRITYEQYF
TRBV12-3/TRBV12-4	15	TRBJ2-7	TRBD2	NA	TGTGCCAGCACCGGACTAGCGGGAAGCTCCTACGAGCAGTACTTC	CASTGLAGSSYEQYF
TRBV6-2/TRBV6-3	17	TRBJ2-5	NA	NA	TGTGCCAGCAGTTACTCTCTCGAACAGGGCCATTGGGAGACCCAGTACTTC	CASSYSLEQGHWETQYF
TRBV27	16	TRBJ1-2	NA	NA	TGTGCCAGCAGTTCACTGGACTGGGGCAGTAACTATGGCTACACCTTC	CASSSLDWGSNYGYTF
TRBV9	15	TRBJ2-1	NA	once	TGTGCCAGCAGCGTAACCAGGGTACCCTACAATGAGCAGTTCTTC	CASSVTRVPYNEQFF
TRBV12-3/TRBV12-4	13	TRBJ2-1	NA	NA	TGTGCCAGCAGTTTAGGCCAGACCAATGAGCAGTTCTTC	CASSLGQTNEQFF
TRBV3-1	16	TRBJ1-3	NA	NA	TGTGCCAGCAGCCAAATCCGCAAAGGGGCAGGAAACACCATATATTTT	CASSQIRKGAGNTIYF
TRBV7-9	16	TRBJ2-7	NA	NA	TGTGCCAGCAGCGGCCAAGTGACGGGGATCTCCTACGAGCAGTACTTC	CASSGQVTGISYEQYF
TRBV19	13	TRBJ1-1	NA	few	TGTGCCAGTATGACAGAGTTTAACACTGAAGCTTTCTTT	CASMTEFNTEAFF
TRBV27	14	TRBJ2-2	NA	NA	TGTGCCAGCAGTTTACCCCCCGGCACCGGGGAGCTGTTTTTT	CASSLPPGTGELFF
TRBV9	14	TRBJ1-2	TRBD1	NA	TGTGCCAGCAGCGTACGGCAGGGGGAAGCTGGCTACACCTTC	CASSVRQGEAGYTF
TRBV7-8	16	TRBJ2-2	NA	NA	TGTGCCAGCAGCTTCAGGCTAGCGTCAGACACCGGGGAGCTGTTTTTT	CASSFRLASDTGELFF
TRBV12-3/TRBV12-4	13	TRBJ1-1	NA	NA	TGTGCCAGCAGTGGACAGCTTTACACTGAAGCTTTCTTT	CASSGQLYTEAFF
TRBV12-3/TRBV12-4	14	TRBJ2-1	NA	NA	TGTGCCAGCCGGATTAGCGTCACGGGCAATGAGCAGTTCTTC	CASRISVTGNEQFF
TRBV28	15	TRBJ2-6	NA	once	TGTGCCAGCAGTTTAGACATAACTGGGGCCAACGTCCTGACTTTC	CASSLDITGANVLTF
TRBV27	13	TRBJ1-2	NA	NA	TGTGCCAGCAGTAGCAGAGGCCACTATGGCTACACCTTC	CASSSRGHYGYTF
TRBV7-9	16	TRBJ1-1	NA	few	TGTGCCAGCAGCTTATGGACGGGGGGTGTTGACACTGAAGCTTTCTTT	CASSLWTGGVDTEAFF
TRBV5-6	16	TRBJ2-4	TRBD1	NA	TGTGCCAGCAGCCGGGACAGCACGCTAGCCAAAAACATTCAGTACTTC	CASSRDSTLAKNIQYF
TRBV29-1	12	TRBJ2-3	NA	NA	TGCAGCGTTGAAGGGCAGGGAGATATGCAGTATTTT	CSVEGQGDMQYF
TRBV29-1	12	TRBJ2-5	TRBD2	NA	TGCAGCGGAAACGCGGGGGTGGAGACCCAGTACTTC	CSGNAGVETQYF
TRBV14	13	TRBJ2-7	NA	NA	TGTGCCAGCAGCCAAGGGTTAAGCGACGAGCAGTACTTC	CASSQGLSDEQYF
TRBV28	15	TRBJ2-2	NA	NA	TGTGCCAGCAGCCCGCGGCAGGGGTACACCGGGGAGCTGTTTTTT	CASSPRQGYTGELFF
TRBV30	12	TRBJ2-1	TRBD2	NA	TGTGCCTGGAGTGGACTAGCGAATGAGCAGTTCTTC	CAWSGLANEQFF
TRBV6-5	16	TRBJ2-4	TRBD2	NA	TGTGCCAGCAGTTACTCGAGCGGGAGTGGTAAAAACATTCAGTACTTC	CASSYSSGSGKNIQYF
TRBV6-5	10	TRBJ2-3	NA	NA	TGTGCCACCTATGCAAATACGCAGTATTTT	CATYANTQYF
TRBV20-1	16	TRBJ2-3	NA	once	TGCAGTGCTAGATCTACCGGGACTCCGACGGCAGATACGCAGTATTTT	CSARSTGTPTADTQYF
TRBV7-9	16	TRBJ1-1	NA	once	TGTGCCAGCAGCTTAGAGCCGGGAGCCCCTTACACTGAAGCTTTCTTT	CASSLEPGAPYTEAFF
TRBV5-1	14	TRBJ1-1	NA	NA	TGCGCCAGCAGCTTTTACGGAGGGAACACTGAAGCTTTCTTT	CASSFYGGNTEAFF
TRBV23-1	15	TRBJ1-2	NA	NA	TGCGCCAGCAGCTCCTCCCGAGGGCGGTCGGATGGCTACACCTTC	CASSSSRGRSDGYTF
TRBV4-1	15	TRBJ2-7	TRBD2	NA	TGCGCCAGCAGCCAAGTTTTAGCGGGAAAGTACGAGCAGTACTTC	CASSQVLAGKYEQYF
TRBV6-6	14	TRBJ1-4	NA	NA	TGTGCCAGCTGGGACCGGGAAATAAATGAAAAACTGTTTTTT	CASWDREINEKLFF
TRBV6-2/TRBV6-3	14	TRBJ2-1	NA	NA	TGTGCCAGCAGGCCAGGTCGGGCATCAGGGGAGCAGTTCTTC	CASRPGRASGEQFF
TRBV11-2	16	TRBJ2-6	NA	NA	TGTGCCAGCATCCCCGGCACGGGCTCTGGGGCCAACGTCCTGACTTTC	CASIPGTGSGANVLTF
TRBV6-5	16	TRBJ1-1	NA	NA	TGTGCCAGCAGTTACTCGAAAAGTGAGGGGGGCACTGAAGCTTTCTTT	CASSYSKSEGGTEAFF
TRBV19	14	TRBJ2-5	NA	NA	TGTGCCAGTAGTATCCAGGGGCAGGGAGAGACCCAGTACTTC	CASSIQGQGETQYF